The rows below give T cell receptor beta chains drawn from one sample of a study of T cell responses to AZD1222 COVID-19 vaccine. Clones were sequenced by immunoSEQ multiplex PCR, and TCRdb holds only the in-frame ones, with some missing. The sample holds some 110,000 clones, roughly 87% seen once. The sample here was peripheral blood, taken on day 0 of AZD1222 vaccination. The receptor source for this set is an adult in good health. Each CDR3 is given with its conserved first and last residue. D genes are given only for firm matches. Size is stated for part of the rows, as once, few or many counts, or as a class when the clone is expanded.

>TRBJ1-3|.|.|TRBV7-2
TGTGCCAGCAGCTTTTTGTCGGGAAATGGAAACACCATATATTTT
CASSFLSGNGNTIYF
>TRBJ2-7|.|.|TRBV5-4
TGTGCCAGCAGCCCGAGAGACAGCCACGAGCAGTACTTC
CASSPRDSHEQYF
>TRBJ2-3|.|.|TRBV7-2
TGTGCCAGCAGCACCGATCTAGCGTCTGATACGCAGTATTTT
CASSTDLASDTQYF
>TRBJ2-5|.|.|TRBV15
TGTGCCACCAGCAGGGGGGACGGTGGTTCGGAGACCCAGTACTTC
CATSRGDGGSETQYF
>TRBJ1-1|.|.|TRBV20-1
TGCAGTGCTGCAGCCTACACTGAAGCTTTCTTT
CSAAAYTEAFF
>TRBJ1-2|.|.|TRBV2
TGTGCCAGCGGGACGGGTGAACGCTATGGCTACACCTTC
CASGTGERYGYTF
>TRBJ2-7|.|.|TRBV4-3
TGCGCCAGCAGCCAAGGGGGGCAGGGACCCTACGAGCAGTACTTC
CASSQGGQGPYEQYF
>TRBJ1-5|.|.|TRBV19
TGTGCCAGTAGTATCAAGACCCCCTTCGGACGTCAGCCCCAGCATTTT
CASSIKTPFGRQPQHF
>TRBJ1-2|.|few|TRBV18
TGTGCCAGCTCACCACCGGGGGGGGAAGCTAACTATGGCTACACCTTC
CASSPPGGEANYGYTF
>TRBJ1-2|.|few|TRBV11-1
TGTGCCAGCAGCTTACGCGCAGGGTGGGCCTATGGCTACACCTTC
CASSLRAGWAYGYTF
>TRBJ1-2|TRBD1|.|TRBV6-5
TGTGCCAGCAGTTACTCTGGGACAGGGGTGGTTGGTGGCTACACCTTC
CASSYSGTGVVGGYTF
>TRBJ2-5|.|.|TRBV5-6
TGTGCCAGCAGCTCCCGAGGCCAGGACAGCCAAGAGACCCAGTACTTC
CASSSRGQDSQETQYF
>TRBJ2-6|TRBD1|.|TRBV7-2
TGTGCCAGCAGCTCACGGACAGGGTCTGGGGCCAACGTCCTGACTTTC
CASSSRTGSGANVLTF
>TRBJ2-1|.|.|TRBV29-1
TGCAGCGTGTATCAGGTCGGGGATACCAATGAGCAGTTCTTC
CSVYQVGDTNEQFF
>TRBJ2-2|.|.|TRBV10-3
TGTGCCATCGGGGGGCCAATGAACACCGGGGAGCTGTTTTTT
CAIGGPMNTGELFF
>TRBJ2-5|.|.|TRBV7-9
TGTGCCAGCAGCTTAGACTCGGTGGATCCCCAGTACTTC
CASSLDSVDPQYF
>TRBJ2-1|.|.|TRBV6-2/TRBV6-3
TGTGCCAGCAGTGCCGGTACCTACCCCAGGAAGAGGAATGAGCAGTTCTTC
CASSAGTYPRKRNEQFF
>TRBJ2-7|.|.|TRBV11-2
TGTGCCAGCAGCTCTACGGGACGCCGAAGAGGGACCCCCTACGAGCAGTACTTC
CASSSTGRRRGTPYEQYF